The 21 T cell receptor beta chains reported below all come from one sample, sequenced in a study of human T cells and chemical hapten exposure. TCRdb reprocessed the RACE reads via MiXCR and lists one record per CDR3 protein. The sample consists of 150,000 to 200,000 distinct CDR3 sequences, approximately 29% of them appearing once. The sample's time point: pre-sensitization, week 0. As to treatment: therapeutic diphenylcyclopropenone sensitization with weekly scalp DPC. The source material was whole blood, sampled in connection with sensitization to the hapten diphenylcyclopropenone (DPC). The receptors come from a woman aged 25-40 years with alopecia areata. Some clones in this sample may be carry-over from other donors' samples.

This chain uses TRBV6-2 or TRBV6-3 with TRBJ2-1; 11 positions match TRBD2. The ends lost 6 bases at V and 6 bases at J; junction bases unmatched: 7. The CDR3 length is 15 residues. The germline V gene has CDR1 MNHEY and CDR2 SVGEGT. The CDR3 coding sequence is TGTGCCAGCAGCGAACTAGCGGGGGTGGTCAATGAGCAGTTCTTC. This translates into CASSELAGVVNEQFF.

The chain is built from TRBV20-1 and TRBJ1-4; D gene uncertain. This CDR3 region has 15 residues. CDR1 DFQATT and CDR2 SNEGSKA come from the germline V gene (reference sequence). V lost 1 base and J 6 bases, leaving 15 bases between the germline ends. The CDR3 sequence is CSARAGQAIDEKLFF. The DNA of the CDR3 is TGCAGTGCTAGAGCGGGCCAGGCGATAGATGAAAAACTGTTTTTT.

This clonotype was recorded only once. The chain joins TRBV12-5 to TRBJ1-1, with D unresolved. This CDR3 has 13 amino acids. The ends were cut back, 2 bases at V and 0 bases at J, with 4 bases in the middle. In germline, CDR1 is LGHNT, CDR2 FRNRAP. The CDR3 DNA is TGTGCTAGTGGTTTGTCACTGAACACTGAAGCTTTCTTT. Its translation: CASGLSLNTEAFF. Full variable domain (outside the CDR3, taken from reference TRBV12-5 and TRBJ1-1): DARVTQTPRHKVTEMGQEVTMRCQPILGHNTVFWYRQTMMQGLELLAYFRNRAPLDDSGMPKDRFSAEMPDATLATLKIQPSEPRDSAVYFCASGLSLNTEAFFGQGTRLTVV.

Only a few counts were recorded for this clonotype. V is TRBV7-2 and J is TRBJ2-1; 15 nucleotides agree with TRBD2. Germline V lookup: CDR1 SGHTA, CDR2 FQGNSA. The CDR3 is 18 residues long. Trimming cost V 5 bases and J 0 bases; bases outside gene matches: 5. The CDR3 DNA is TGTGCCAGCAGCCCGAGGACTAGCGGGGGGGGCTCCTACAATGAGCAGTTCTTC. It encodes CASSPRTSGGGSYNEQFF.

The chain carries TRBV18 and TRBJ2-2; 8 bases agree with TRBD1. This CDR3 comprises 18 residues. Germline assignment: CDR1 KGHSH and CDR2 LQKENI. After removal of 1 base from V and 4 bases from J, the junction contained 11 bases not matched to a gene. The CDR3 is CASSPLPGQAFSTGELFF. CDR3 nucleotides: TGTGCCAGCTCACCACTTCCGGGACAGGCCTTCTCCACCGGGGAGCTGTTTTTT.

The sample holds a few counts of this clonotype. The chain carries TRBV4-1 and TRBJ2-7, with 9 bases lining up with TRBD1. The CDR3 is 16 residues long. Looked up from germline, CDR1 is MGHRA and CDR2 is YSYEKL. After removal of 6 bases from V and 2 bases from J, the junction contained 11 bases not matched to a gene. The CDR3 is CASSQIPTGGAYEQYF. As DNA, the CDR3 is TGCGCCAGCAGTCAAATCCCGACAGGGGGTGCCTACGAGCAGTACTTC.

The chain employs TRBV7-2 and TRBJ2-2; D is perhaps TRBD1 (5 bases). Trimming cost V 2 bases and J 4 bases, with 8 bases left between them. The CDR3 totals 14 residues. Germline V gene lookup returns CDR1 SGHTA and CDR2 FQGNSA. CDR3 sequence (DNA): TGTGCCAGCAGCTTACAGGGAACCACCGGGGAGCTGTTTTTT. Protein sequence: CASSLQGTTGELFF.

This clonotype showed up just a few times. V usage is TRBV6-2 or TRBV6-3 and J usage is TRBJ2-1, with unresolved D. The CDR3 sequence is 13 residues long. V gave up 4 bases and J gave up 9 bases, with 13 bases separating them. CDR1 MNHEY and CDR2 SVGEGT come from the germline V gene. The CDR3: CASSSGFAIEQFF. CDR3 DNA: TGTGCCAGCAGTTCCGGATTCGCGATTGAGCAGTTCTTC.

This clonotype has only a few counts. The J gene is TRBJ1-4, the V gene TRBV6-6; D unclear. The CDR3 totals 17 residues. Germline CDR1 reads MNHNY; CDR2 reads SVGAGI (reference sequence). The V and J ends lost 7 bases and 8 bases respectively, with 26 bases between them. The CDR3 coding sequence is TGTGCCAGCACCTATAGTGGACCCCAAGGAAGAGAGGAAAAACTGTTTTTT. It is translated as CASTYSGPQGREEKLFF.

In this sample, this clonotype turned up a few times. The chain carries TRBV4-2 and TRBJ2-7; 7 nucleotides agree with TRBD1. The CDR3 has 16 residues. V dropped 3 bases and J dropped 3; count of bases not matched to a gene: 11. Germline CDR1 LGHNA, CDR2 YNFKEQ. The CDR3 loop reads CASSQGDRDRVYEQYF. The CDR3 coding sequence is TGTGCCAGCAGCCAGGGCGACCGGGACAGAGTCTACGAGCAGTACTTC.

This clonotype was counted a few times. The gene calls are TRBV28 and TRBJ1-5; D is undetermined. This CDR3 contains 14 residues. V lost 3 bases and J 6 bases, leaving 12 bases between the germline ends. Per germline, CDR1 MDHEN and CDR2 SYDVKM. The chain's CDR3 is CASSFSLGVQPQHF. Here the CDR3 DNA reads TGTGCCAGCAGTTTTTCCCTCGGAGTTCAGCCCCAGCATTTT.

This sequence joins TRBV11-2 and TRBJ2-7; D is unclear. The CDR3 contains 13 residues. Germline V gene sequence: CDR1 SGHAT, CDR2 FQNNGV. Trimming took off 0 bases at V and 3 bases at J, with 6 bases between the two ends. DNA of the CDR3: TGTGCCAGCAGCTTAGATACACTCTACGAGCAGTACTTC. Amino acids: CASSLDTLYEQYF.

The V gene is TRBV4-1, the J gene TRBJ1-5, with TRBD1 as a possible D gene (5 bases). Germline CDR1 MGHRA, CDR2 YSYEKL. V lost 2 bases and J lost 6, with 17 bases in between. There are 16 residues in the CDR3. CDR3 amino acids: CASSQPQATGVQPQHF. The CDR3, as DNA: TGCGCCAGCAGCCAACCACAGGCTACCGGGGTTCAGCCCCAGCATTTT.

This clonotype was detected only a few times. CDR3 sequence (DNA): TGTGCCAGCAGTTTAGCCGCAGGGTATCGCTACGAGCAGTACTTC. As protein: CASSLAAGYRYEQYF. This rearrangement joins TRBV28 to TRBJ2-7, with TRBD1 as a possible D gene (5 bases). V gave up 2 bases and J gave up 3 bases, with 14 bases separating them. Per the germline V gene, CDR1 is MDHEN and CDR2 is SYDVKM. The CDR3 runs to 15 residues. Together with reference TRBV28 and TRBJ2-7, the CDR3 gives the full variable domain: DVKVTQSSRYLVKRTGEKVFLECVQDMDHENMFWYRQDPGLGLRLIYFSYDVKMKEKGDIPEGYSVSREKKERFSLILESASTNQTSMYLCASSLAAGYRYEQYFGPGTRLTVT.

The V and J genes are TRBV6-1 and TRBJ1-5, with 7 bases that match TRBD1. The V gene's germline CDR1 is MNHNS and CDR2 SASEGT. Trimming removed 7 bases from V and 6 bases from J; junction bases left unmatched: 6. The CDR3 runs to 13 residues. CDR3 protein: CASNPTGTQPQHF. The CDR3 DNA reads as TGTGCCAGCAACCCGACAGGGACTCAGCCCCAGCATTTT.

The V call is TRBV5-1, the J call TRBJ1-2; the D gene is possibly TRBD1 (6 bases). Germline assignment: CDR1 SGHRS and CDR2 YFSETQ. The CDR3 loop spans 14 amino acids. V lost 0 bases to trimming and J lost 7 bases, with 13 bases between them. CDR3 DNA sequence: TGCGCCAGCAGCTTGGAGGCAGGGGTTGTTGGCTACACCTTC. Encoded protein: CASSLEAGVVGYTF.

This clonotype was detected only a few times. The rearrangement links TRBV2 to TRBJ2-1; 10 bases match TRBD2. Germline CDR1 and CDR2: SNHLY and FYNNEI. This CDR3 region has 15 residues. The V segment lost 3 bases and the J segment 9 bases; nucleotides outside the gene matches: 8. This CDR3 reads CASSEALAGVAEQFF. CDR3 DNA sequence: TGTGCCAGCAGTGAGGCTCTAGCGGGAGTTGCTGAGCAGTTCTTC.

The chain uses TRBV21-1 and TRBJ2-1. TRBV21-1 constitutes a pseudogene. This CDR3 spans 9 amino acids. The CDR3 region is CEGMKEQFF. The DNA of the CDR3 is TGTGAAGGAATGAAGGAGCAGTTCTTC.

J is TRBJ2-7 and V is TRBV29-1; perhaps TRBD2 as D (6 bases). From germline, CDR1 is SQVTM and CDR2 ANQGSEA. V was shortened by 6 bases and J by 1 base, with 13 bases between the two germline ends. This CDR3 contains 13 residues. The CDR3 nucleotides read TGCAGCGTGCGCGGGACGGTATCCTACGAGCAGTACTTC. Translation: CSVRGTVSYEQYF.

This clonotype has a handful of counts. This chain links TRBV7-8 with TRBJ2-2; D unresolved. V lost 4 bases and J 0 bases, leaving 6 bases between the germline ends. This CDR3 has 14 residues. Germline loops: CDR1 SGHVS, CDR2 FQNEAQ. CDR3 protein: CASSSTTNTGELFF. In nucleotides, the CDR3 is TGTGCCAGCAGCTCTACAACGAACACCGGGGAGCTGTTTTTT.

V gene TRBV9 combines with J gene TRBJ1-5; no firm D call. There are 15 residues in the CDR3. The V end was cut by 0 bases, the J end by 0 bases, with 7 bases between. Germline V gene data show CDR1 as SGDLS and CDR2 as YYNGEE. The CDR3 spells CASSVEPDSNQPQHF. In DNA, the CDR3 is TGTGCCAGCAGCGTAGAGCCCGATAGCAATCAGCCCCAGCATTTT.